A single sample gave rise to the 30 T cell receptor beta chains below, sequenced in a study of blood T cell repertoires in COVID-19. Data came from immunoSEQ multiplex PCR; TCRdb stores just in-frame clones and leaves some out. The table has about 150,000 clones, around 87% seen once; the top ten hold more than 14%. Sequencing was done on a sample of peripheral blood. The receptor set was obtained from a woman aged 40 to 50 with acute or convalescent COVID-19.

Only one count was recorded for this clone. The V call is TRBV7-9, the J call TRBJ1-4, with 9 nucleotides matching TRBD1. This CDR3 is built from 16 residues. V shed 4 bases, J shed 5 bases, and the junction held 8 bases outside the gene matches. Germline CDR1 SEHNR, CDR2 FQNEAQ (reference sequence). CDR3 nucleotide sequence: TGTGCCAGCAGCTCCAGAAGGACAGGGGACAATGAAAAACTGTTTTTT. It yields the protein CASSSRRTGDNEKLFF.

The genes are TRBV24-1 and TRBJ1-1, with a possible D match to TRBD1 (5 bases). Germline V gene sequence: CDR1 KGHDR, CDR2 SFDVKD. CDR3 size: 18 residues. V was clipped by 3 bases and J by 3 bases, with 22 bases between them. CDR3 coding DNA: TGTGCCACCAGTGATATACCACCTATAGGGGAGGTGGACACTGAAGCTTTCTTT. Translation gives CATSDIPPIGEVDTEAFF.

The genes are TRBV10-2 and TRBJ2-1; 12 nucleotides match TRBD2. Looked up from germline, CDR1 is WSHSY and CDR2 is SAAADI. The CDR3 has 16 residues. J gave up 12 bases and V 5 bases, and 14 bases lay outside the gene matches. CDR3 protein: CASSRDLAGGSAGQFF. The CDR3 DNA sequence: TGCGCCAGCAGTCGAGATCTAGCGGGGGGGTCGGCGGGGCAGTTCTTC.

This rearrangement joins TRBV7-9 to TRBJ2-2; TRBD1 agrees at 8 bases. Germline loops: CDR1 SEHNR, CDR2 FQNEAQ (reference sequence). Trimming removed 6 bases from V and 6 bases from J; junction bases left unmatched: 6. The CDR3 has 14 residues. The CDR3 DNA reads TGTGCCAGCAGGAAGGACAGGGAAGCCGGGGAGCTGTTTTTT. It is translated as CASRKDREAGELFF. The full variable domain, with the rest looked up from reference TRBV7-9 and TRBJ2-2, is DTGVSQNPRHKITKRGQNVTFRCDPISEHNRLYWYRQTLGQGPEFLTYFQNEAQLEKSRLLSDRFSAERPKGSFSTLEIQRTEQGDSAMYLCASRKDREAGELFFGEGSRLTVL.

The chain uses TRBV6-6 and TRBJ2-1; 7 bases match TRBD1. The CDR3 consists of 14 residues. V gave up 6 bases and J gave up 3 bases; unmatched junction bases: 5. CDR1 and CDR2 (germline): MNHNY, SVGAGI (reference sequence). For the CDR3, the DNA is TGTGCCAGCAGCCTCCGGGACAGCTACAATGAGCAGTTCTTC. It is translated as CASSLRDSYNEQFF.

V usage is TRBV7-2 and J usage is TRBJ1-3; the D is unclear. The CDR3 runs 18 residues. Germline CDR1 and CDR2: SGHTA and FQGNSA. Between the trimmed V and J ends, which lost 1 base and 0 bases, there was a span of 16 bases. CDR3: CASSLVPPRRISGNTIYF. DNA for the CDR3: TGTGCCAGCAGCTTAGTCCCCCCCCGGCGGATCTCTGGAAACACCATATATTTT. The complete variable domain, with remaining parts taken from reference TRBV7-2 and TRBJ1-3, reads GAGVSQSPSNKVTEKGKDVELRCDPISGHTALYWYRQSLGQGLEFLIYFQGNSAPDKSGLPSDRFSAERTGGSVSTLTIQRTQQEDSAVYLCASSLVPPRRISGNTIYFGEGSWLTVV.

In its sample, this clone was seen once. This rearrangement joins TRBV7-2 to TRBJ2-2; D gene unclear. The CDR3 consists of 18 residues. Per the germline V gene, CDR1 is SGHTA and CDR2 is FQGNSA. Trimming took off 1 base at V and 0 bases at J, with 15 bases between the two ends. The CDR3 here is CASSLEAQLKPNTGELFF. The CDR3 DNA reads as TGTGCCAGCAGCTTAGAGGCACAGCTAAAACCGAACACCGGGGAGCTGTTTTTT.

The rearrangement uses TRBV15 and TRBJ2-5, with D possibly matching TRBD1 (6 bases). CDR1 and CDR2 (germline): LNHNV, YYDKDF (reference sequence). This CDR3 region has 14 residues. With 0 bases removed from V and 4 bases from J, the gap between germline ends came to 9 bases. The CDR3 here is CATSRDQGGETQYF. In DNA form, the CDR3 reads TGTGCCACCAGCAGAGATCAAGGGGGAGAGACCCAGTACTTC.

The J gene is TRBJ2-1, the V gene TRBV5-1, with 9 bases fitting TRBD2. Trimming at V came to 7 bases and at J to 6 bases, leaving 5 bases not matched to a gene. The CDR3 runs 13 residues. Germline V gene lookup returns CDR1 SGHRS and CDR2 YFSETQ. CDR3: CASFRREGNEQFF. For the CDR3, the DNA is TGCGCCAGCTTCCGGCGGGAGGGCAATGAGCAGTTCTTC.

The chain recombines TRBV19 with TRBJ1-2, with D hard to call. The length of the CDR3 is 13 residues. The germline V gene has CDR1 LNHDA and CDR2 SQIVND (reference sequence). Trimming removed 0 bases from V and 7 bases from J, with 9 bases in between. This chain's CDR3 is CASSIDGLGGYTF. The DNA of the CDR3 is TGTGCCAGTAGTATAGATGGTCTCGGTGGCTACACCTTC.

This clone was seen only a few times. The chain carries TRBV9 and TRBJ2-3; TRBD2 is a possible D gene (5 bases). The CDR3 covers 14 residues. Germline CDR1 and CDR2: SGDLS and YYNGEE. Trimming pared 0 bases from V and 2 bases from J, leaving 7 bases between. The CDR3 here is CASSVAGFTDTQYF. CDR3 DNA sequence: TGTGCCAGCAGCGTAGCGGGGTTCACAGATACGCAGTATTTT. The full variable domain, its missing parts supplied by reference TRBV9 and TRBJ2-3, is DSGVTQTPKHLITATGQRVTLRCSPRSGDLSVYWYQQSLDQGLQFLIQYYNGEERAKGNILERFSAQQFPDLHSELNLSSLELGDSALYFCASSVAGFTDTQYFGPGTRLTVL.

J is TRBJ2-2 and V is TRBV29-1, with D unresolved. This CDR3 spans 11 amino acids. CDR1 and CDR2 (germline): SQVTM, ANQGSEA. V was pared by 6 bases and J by 2 bases, with 4 bases between. This chain's CDR3 is CSVGNTGELFF. The DNA of the CDR3 is TGCAGCGTCGGTAACACCGGGGAGCTGTTTTTT.

J is TRBJ1-1 and V is TRBV18; D is perhaps TRBD1 (5 bases). Looked up from germline, CDR1 is KGHSH and CDR2 is LQKENI. The germline V and J ends were trimmed by 3 bases and 0 bases, with 8 bases remaining between them. The CDR3 consists of 14 residues. The CDR3 is CASSPQGLNTEAFF. The CDR3 DNA reads TGTGCCAGCTCACCCCAGGGATTGAACACTGAAGCTTTCTTT.

As to this clone: The junction and the germline gene differ at one end; a read error may be behind it. The V gene is TRBV4-1, the J gene TRBJ2-7, with a weak D call TRBD2 (5 bases). This CDR3 contains 16 residues. Germline V CDR1 and CDR2: MGHRA, YSYEKL. This chain's CDR3 is CASSQDPRSEKPRGNF. The CDR3 DNA follows: TGCGCCAGCAGCCAAGATCCCAGGTCGGAAAAACCTCGAGGGAACTTC.

The chain couples TRBV19 to TRBJ1-4; D remains ambiguous. Trimming removed 6 bases at V and 10 bases at J, with 18 bases between. Germline V gives CDR1 LNHDA, CDR2 SQIVND (reference sequence). The CDR3 is 14 amino acids. The CDR3 sequence: CASSEQYVVGKLFF. CDR3 DNA: TGTGCCAGTAGCGAACAGTATGTGGTTGGAAAACTGTTTTTT.

The rearrangement joins TRBV10-3 to TRBJ1-2; no clear D. The CDR3 length is 15 residues. The V end lost 0 bases, the J end lost 1 base, and 9 bases lay between the germline ends. Germline CDR1 ENHRY, CDR2 SYGVKD. The CDR3 sequence is CAISESPGYNYGYTF. CDR3 nucleotide sequence: TGTGCCATCAGTGAGTCGCCCGGGTATAACTATGGCTACACCTTC.

A word on this clone: The sample contains more than one DNA sequence encoding this CDR3. The chain couples TRBV19 to TRBJ1-5, with D uncertain. Per germline, CDR1 LNHDA and CDR2 SQIVND (reference sequence). CDR3 length: 13 amino acids. The V and J ends lost 3 bases and 6 bases respectively, with 9 bases between them. The CDR3 coding sequence is TGTGCCAGTAGTATCCGTGGAGGTCAGCCCCAGCATTTT. This gives the protein CASSIRGGQPQHF.

The V and J genes are TRBV5-6 and TRBJ2-1, with a possible D match to TRBD2 (5 bases). The ends were cut back, 5 bases at V and 4 bases at J, with 16 bases in the middle. Germline lookup yields CDR1 SGHDT and CDR2 YYEEEE. The CDR3 is 15 residues long. This chain's CDR3 is CASSFWSGGYNEQFF. The DNA for the CDR3 is TGTGCCAGCAGTTTTTGGTCGGGCGGGTACAATGAGCAGTTCTTC.

J is TRBJ1-2 and V is TRBV7-8; 7 nucleotides line up with TRBD1. Germline V gene sequence: CDR1 SGHVS, CDR2 FQNEAQ. Losses at the gene ends were 0 bases for V and 1 base for J; bases not matched to a gene: 5. The CDR3 consists of 16 residues. In DNA, the CDR3 is TGTGCCAGCAGCTTAGCGCAGGGACAGCTTAACTATGGCTACACCTTC. Translated: CASSLAQGQLNYGYTF.

The rearrangement uses TRBV12-5 and TRBJ2-3; no definite D call. V was clipped by 3 bases and J by 4 bases, with 5 bases between them. The germline CDR1 and CDR2 sequences are LGHNT and FRNRAP. This CDR3 spans 12 amino acids. CDR3: CASGFQSDTQYF. DNA of the CDR3: TGTGCTAGTGGTTTCCAGTCAGATACGCAGTATTTT.

V gene TRBV18 combines with J gene TRBJ1-1, with a tentative D call TRBD1 (6 bases). Germline CDR1 KGHSH, CDR2 LQKENI. Trimming left V 5 bases short and J 1 base short, with 14 bases between. There are 15 residues in the CDR3. CDR3 loop: CASSDRLGSNTEAFF. For the CDR3, the DNA is TGTGCCAGCTCAGACAGGCTTGGTTCGAACACTGAAGCTTTCTTT.

The V call is TRBV6-5, the J call TRBJ2-2, with 13 bases matching TRBD2. After removal of 7 bases from V and 3 bases from J, the junction contained 2 bases not matched to a gene. Germline loops: CDR1 MNHEY, CDR2 SVGAGI. This CDR3 has 15 residues. In nucleotides, the CDR3 is TGTGCCAGCAACGGACTAGCGGGGGACACCGGGGAGCTGTTTTTT. Its translation: CASNGLAGDTGELFF.

The V and J genes are TRBV9 and TRBJ2-5, with D possibly TRBD1 on 6 matching bases. Per germline, CDR1 SGDLS and CDR2 YYNGEE. The V and J ends lost 2 bases and 5 bases respectively, with 19 bases between them. The CDR3 runs to 16 residues. The DNA of the CDR3 is TGTGCCAGCAGCGTCGATCTGGGACAATCCTGGGAGACCCAGTACTTC. This translates into CASSVDLGQSWETQYF.

This clone was counted once. The chain couples TRBV19 to TRBJ1-5, with D maybe TRBD1 (6 bases). CDR1 LNHDA and CDR2 SQIVND come from the germline V gene (reference sequence). The CDR3 length is 15 residues. Deletions cut 1 base from V and 6 bases from J, with 13 bases between. The CDR3 loop reads CASSIATGSGQPQHF. The CDR3 bases are TGTGCCAGTAGTATAGCGACAGGCTCGGGTCAGCCCCAGCATTTT.

The CDR3 nucleotides are TGCGCCAGCAGCTTGGGACTAGCGGGGGGGCTTGGCACAGATACGCAGTATTTT. Its protein is CASSLGLAGGLGTDTQYF. This chain connects TRBV5-1 to TRBJ2-3, with TRBD2 matching over 14 bases. Germline CDR1 reads SGHRS; CDR2 reads YFSETQ. The CDR3 totals 18 residues. Trimming at V came to 0 bases and at J to 1 base, leaving 4 bases not matched to a gene. Full variable domain (remainder filled in from reference TRBV5-1 and TRBJ2-3): KAGVTQTPRYLIKTRGQQVTLSCSPISGHRSVSWYQQTPGQGLQFLFEYFSETQRNKGNFPGRFSGRQFSNSRSEMNVSTLELGDSALYLCASSLGLAGGLGTDTQYFGPGTRLTVL.

The rearrangement uses TRBV24-1 and TRBJ2-1, with 9 positions matching TRBD2. The CDR3 consists of 16 residues. Germline CDR1 and CDR2: KGHDR and SFDVKD. V lost 3 bases to trimming and J lost 3 bases; unmatched junction nucleotides: 5. The CDR3, as DNA: TGTGCCACCAGTGATGGAGCGGGAGGAAACTACAATGAGCAGTTCTTC. Its protein product is CATSDGAGGNYNEQFF.

The chain uses TRBV7-8 and TRBJ1-2; 8 bases are a match to TRBD1. The germline CDR1 and CDR2 sequences are SGHVS and FQNEAQ. V shed 1 base, J shed 4 bases, and the junction held 11 bases outside the gene matches. The CDR3 length is 17 residues. This CDR3 is CASSLGAVDRVSYGYTF. The CDR3 nucleotides read TGTGCCAGCAGCTTAGGGGCGGTGGACAGGGTTTCCTATGGCTACACCTTC.

V is TRBV4-1 and J is TRBJ1-2; 11 bases agree with TRBD1. The CDR3 extends over 19 amino acids. In germline, CDR1 is MGHRA, CDR2 YSYEKL. The ends lost 4 bases at V and 4 bases at J; junction bases unmatched: 17. CDR3 DNA sequence: TGCGCCAGCAGCCGCAAAGAGGGTGGGACAGGGGGTGAATCCTATGGCTACACCTTC. Translated, it gives CASSRKEGGTGGESYGYTF.

This chain joins TRBV18 and TRBJ1-5; 7 nucleotides agree with TRBD1. Trimming removed 5 bases from V and 3 bases from J; junction bases left unmatched: 7. CDR1 and CDR2 (germline): KGHSH, LQKENI. This CDR3 is 15 amino acids long. CDR3 loop: CASSTTGQLNQPQHF. The CDR3 DNA reads as TGTGCCAGCTCAACAACGGGACAGCTCAATCAGCCCCAGCATTTT.

This clone was seen just once. This chain joins TRBV3-1 (or the pseudogene TRBV3-2) and TRBJ2-7, with TRBD1 matching 9 bases. Germline CDR1 reads LGHDT; CDR2 reads YNNKEL (reference sequence). Trimming cost V 2 bases and J 0 bases; bases outside gene matches: 2. The CDR3 is made up of 15 amino acids. The CDR3 is CASSQWDRVSYEQYF. The CDR3 DNA reads TGTGCCAGCAGCCAATGGGACAGGGTCTCCTACGAGCAGTACTTC.